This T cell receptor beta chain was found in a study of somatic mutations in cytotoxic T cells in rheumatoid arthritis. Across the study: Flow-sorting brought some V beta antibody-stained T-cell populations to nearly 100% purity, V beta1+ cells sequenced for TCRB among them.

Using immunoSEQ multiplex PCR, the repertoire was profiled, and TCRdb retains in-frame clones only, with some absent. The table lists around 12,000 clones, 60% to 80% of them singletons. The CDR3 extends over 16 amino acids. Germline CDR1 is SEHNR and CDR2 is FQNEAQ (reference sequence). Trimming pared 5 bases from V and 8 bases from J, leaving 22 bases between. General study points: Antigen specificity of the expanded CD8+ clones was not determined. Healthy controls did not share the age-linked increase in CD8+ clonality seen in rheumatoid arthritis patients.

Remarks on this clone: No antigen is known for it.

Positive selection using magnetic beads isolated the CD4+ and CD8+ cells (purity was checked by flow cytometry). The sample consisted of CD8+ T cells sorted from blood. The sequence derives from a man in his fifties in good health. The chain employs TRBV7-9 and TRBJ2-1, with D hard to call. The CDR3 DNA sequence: TGTGCCAGCAGCCCCGACGCTGGCGTTAACTGGGATGAGCAGTTCTTC. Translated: CASSPDAGVNWDEQFF.